A single sample gave rise to the 10 T cell receptor beta chains below, sequenced in a study of blood T cell repertoires in COVID-19. Sequencing was performed with immunoSEQ multiplex PCR; in TCRdb, only in-frame clones are kept and a portion is missing. The sample includes approximately 440,000 clones, about 85% of them seen just once. Sequencing used PBMCs or T cells enriched from blood (not recorded which). These receptors were obtained from a young woman who had recovered from COVID-19.

The CDR3 spells CASTRRSLTTGQPQHF. In DNA form, the CDR3 reads TGTGCCAGCACCCGGCGGAGCCTAACTACGGGTCAGCCCCAGCATTTT. The V and J genes are TRBV21-1 and TRBJ1-5. TRBV21-1 is a documented pseudogene. This CDR3 spans 16 amino acids.

The genes are TRBV9 and TRBJ2-1; the match to TRBD2 covers 8 bases. In germline, CDR1 is SGDLS, CDR2 YYNGEE. V shed 4 bases, J shed 9 bases, and the junction held 15 bases outside the gene matches. This CDR3 contains 16 residues. In DNA, the CDR3 is TGTGCCAGCAGCATCCACCCGGGACTAGAGGAGCGTGAGCAGTTCTTC. This gives the protein CASSIHPGLEEREQFF.

The genes are TRBV5-4 and TRBJ1-2; TRBD1 matches 9 bases. CDR3 length: 13 amino acids. In germline, CDR1 is SGHNT, CDR2 YYREEE (reference sequence). Trimming cost V 4 bases and J 7 bases; bases outside gene matches: 5. This CDR3 reads CASSLQGAGGYTF. CDR3 in DNA: TGTGCCAGCAGCCTACAGGGGGCGGGTGGCTACACCTTC.

This clone is a singleton in its sample. The chain is built from TRBV4-1 and TRBJ1-1, with no clear D. V lost 1 base, J lost 0 bases, and 18 bases lay in between. The CDR3 extends over 18 amino acids. Germline V gene lookup returns CDR1 MGHRA and CDR2 YSYEKL. The CDR3 here is CASSQVSSALIMNTEAFF. In DNA, the CDR3 is TGCGCCAGCAGCCAAGTTAGTTCAGCGTTGATCATGAACACTGAAGCTTTCTTT.

CDR3 in DNA: TGTGCCAGCAGTCCCTACCCGGGCAGGGTCCCTGGGGGCTACACCTTC. Protein product: CASSPYPGRVPGGYTF. The chain links TRBV27 to TRBJ1-2, with D perhaps matching TRBD1 (5 bases). Trimming left V 5 bases short and J 8 bases short, with 24 bases between. This CDR3 region has 16 residues. Germline CDR1 reads MNHEY; CDR2 reads SMNVEV (reference sequence).

The chain links TRBV2 to TRBJ1-2; 9 bases agree with TRBD1. This CDR3 is 14 amino acids long. V trimming: 6 bases; J trimming: 6 bases; junction bases outside the gene matches: 8. Germline V CDR1 and CDR2: SNHLY, FYNNEI. The CDR3, as DNA: TGTGCCAGCAGCCCACAGACAGGGGGGGATGGCTACACCTTC. Its translation is CASSPQTGGDGYTF.

This chain joins TRBV30 and TRBJ2-2, with no clear D. This CDR3 is 13 amino acids long. The germline gives CDR1 GTSNPN, CDR2 SVGIG (reference sequence). Trimming took 3 bases from V and 2 from J, leaving 7 bases between them. CDR3 loop: CAWSDINTGELFF. The DNA of the CDR3 is TGTGCCTGGAGCGACATAAACACCGGGGAGCTGTTTTTT. The full variable domain, its missing parts supplied by reference TRBV30 and TRBJ2-2, is SQTIHQWPATLVQPVGSPLSLECTVEGTSNPNLYWYRQAAGRGLQLLFYSVGIGQISSEVPQNLSASRPQDRQFILSSKKLLLSDSGFYLCAWSDINTGELFFGEGSRLTVL.

The chain is built from TRBV6-5 and TRBJ2-7; perhaps TRBD1 as D (6 bases). The CDR3 is made up of 14 amino acids. Germline values: CDR1 MNHEY, CDR2 SVGAGI. The V gene lost 0 bases and the J gene lost 4 bases, with 10 bases spanning the gap. The CDR3 bases are TGTGCCAGCAGTTACTCGACGGGACAATACGAGCAGTACTTC. It specifies CASSYSTGQYEQYF.

J is TRBJ1-2 and V is TRBV19; unclear D gene. The CDR3 totals 13 residues. Looked up from germline, CDR1 is LNHDA and CDR2 is SQIVND (reference sequence). V shed 7 bases and J shed 4 bases, with 13 bases lying between them. CDR3 sequence reads: CASKEGSIYGYTF. The CDR3 coding sequence is TGTGCCAGTAAGGAGGGCTCAATCTATGGCTACACCTTC.

The rearrangement links TRBV2 to TRBJ1-2; D gene uncertain. The V gene's germline CDR1 is SNHLY and CDR2 FYNNEI. This CDR3 contains 15 residues. Trimming removed 10 bases from V and 1 base from J, with 19 bases in between. The CDR3, as DNA: TGTGCCACATCCCGCGAGGCCCCCCTTAACTATGGCTACACCTTC. Amino acids: CATSREAPLNYGYTF.